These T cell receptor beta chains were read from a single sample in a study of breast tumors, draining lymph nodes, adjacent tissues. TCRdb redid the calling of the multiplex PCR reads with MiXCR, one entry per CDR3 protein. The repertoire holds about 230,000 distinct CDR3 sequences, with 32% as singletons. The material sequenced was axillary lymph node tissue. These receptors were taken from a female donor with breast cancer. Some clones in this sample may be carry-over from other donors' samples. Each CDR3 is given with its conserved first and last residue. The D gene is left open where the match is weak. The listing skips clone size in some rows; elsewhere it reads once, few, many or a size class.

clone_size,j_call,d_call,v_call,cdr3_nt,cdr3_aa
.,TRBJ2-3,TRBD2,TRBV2,TGTGCCAGCGGGGGGCTAGCGGGATTCGGTCTTAGGGATACGCAGTATTTT,CASGGLAGFGLRDTQYF
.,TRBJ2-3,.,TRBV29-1,TGCAGCGTGGGGGACACAGATACGCAGTATTTT,CSVGDTDTQYF
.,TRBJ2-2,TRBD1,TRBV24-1,TGTGCCACCAGTGCCTCATTTGGTTTGGGACAGGGGGCGCGCACCGGGGAGCTGTTTTTT,CATSASFGLGQGARTGELFF
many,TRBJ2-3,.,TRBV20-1,TGCAGTGCGTTCCCCGGGGGAGATACGCAGTATTTT,CSAFPGGDTQYF
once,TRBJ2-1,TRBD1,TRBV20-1,TGCAGTGCGAAAGGACAGGGCAATGAGCAGTTCTTC,CSAKGQGNEQFF
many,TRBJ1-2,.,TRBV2,TGTGCCAGCAGTGCCCTGGAGCTGGGCTACACCTTC,CASSALELGYTF
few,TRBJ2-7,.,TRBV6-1,TGTGCCAGCAGCCTCCGGGACGTTTTCTACGAGCAGTACTTC,CASSLRDVFYEQYF
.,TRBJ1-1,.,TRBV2,TGTGCCAGCAGTGTTAGATATAACACTGAAGCTTTCTTT,CASSVRYNTEAFF
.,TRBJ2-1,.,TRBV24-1,TGTGCCACCGGGACTTACCTATTGGGTGAGCAGTTCTTC,CATGTYLLGEQFF
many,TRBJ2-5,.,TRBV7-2,TGTGCCAGCAGCCCCTTTGGAGTAGAGACCCAGTACTTC,CASSPFGVETQYF
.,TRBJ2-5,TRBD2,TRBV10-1,TGCGCCAGCAGTGGACTAGCTCAAGGGACCCAGTACTTC,CASSGLAQGTQYF
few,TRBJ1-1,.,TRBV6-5,TGTGCCAGCACCAATAGGTTTAATGGTGAAGCTTTCTTT,CASTNRFNGEAFF
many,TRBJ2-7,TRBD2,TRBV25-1,TGTGCCAGCAGTGAATATTTGCTAGCGGCACAACTGAGCTCCTACGAGCAGTACTTC,CASSEYLLAAQLSSYEQYF
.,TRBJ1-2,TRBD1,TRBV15,TGTGCCACCAGCAGAAACCCGACAGGGGGAGGACCCGGCTACACCTTC,CATSRNPTGGGPGYTF
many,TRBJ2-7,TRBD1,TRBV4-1,TGCGCCAGCAGCCAAGTGGACAGGGTATCCTACGAGCAGTACTTC,CASSQVDRVSYEQYF
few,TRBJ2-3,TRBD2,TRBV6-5,TGTGCCAGCAGTCCCGTTCGACGGGGGGGCGGAGATACGCAGTATTTT,CASSPVRRGGGDTQYF
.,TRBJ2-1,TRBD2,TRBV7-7,TGTGCTAGCAGCCCCGAGCGGGACTACCAAACATACAATGAGCAGTTCTTC,CASSPERDYQTYNEQFF
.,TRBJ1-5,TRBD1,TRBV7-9,TGTGCCAGCAGCTTCGAGGGACAGGGGATACAGCCCCAGCATTTT,CASSFEGQGIQPQHF
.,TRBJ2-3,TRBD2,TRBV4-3,TGCGCCAGCAGCCTAAGACTAGCGGGAGGGAATACGCAGTATTTT,CASSLRLAGGNTQYF
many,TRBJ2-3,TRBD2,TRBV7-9,TGTGCCAGCAGCCCGACTAGCGGGAGGGCCGCAGATACGCAGTATTTT,CASSPTSGRAADTQYF
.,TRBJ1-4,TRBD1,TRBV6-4,TGTGCCAGCATGCGAGACAGGGCATCTAATGAAAAACTGTTTTTT,CASMRDRASNEKLFF
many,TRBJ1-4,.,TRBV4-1,TGCGCCAGCACGACCGTTGACTATAATGAAAAACTGTTTTTT,CASTTVDYNEKLFF
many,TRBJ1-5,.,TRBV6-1,TGTGCCAGCAGTGAGGGGCATGGCAATCAGCCCCAGCATTTT,CASSEGHGNQPQHF
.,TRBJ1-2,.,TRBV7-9,TGTGCCAGCAGCTTAGAGGTGGGCCCGGGTGGCTACACCTTC,CASSLEVGPGGYTF
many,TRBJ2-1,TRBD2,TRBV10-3,TGTGCCATCAGCGAGCCCCTAGCGGGAGGAAACAATGAGCAGTTCTTC,CAISEPLAGGNNEQFF
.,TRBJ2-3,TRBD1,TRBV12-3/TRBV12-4,TGTGCCAGCAGTTTCACAGGGGTAAGGGGCAATGAGCAGTATTTT,CASSFTGVRGNEQYF
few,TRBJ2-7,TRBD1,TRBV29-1,TGCAGCGTTGAATGGCTGGGACAGGGGAGGGAGCAGTACTTC,CSVEWLGQGREQYF
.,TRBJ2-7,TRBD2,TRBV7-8,TGTGCCAGCAGGACAGGGCTAGCGGGAGGCTCCTACGAGCAGTACTTC,CASRTGLAGGSYEQYF
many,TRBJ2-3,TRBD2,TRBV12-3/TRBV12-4,TGTGCCAGCAGCCCGCGGACTAGCGGGAGTACAGATACGCAGTATTTT,CASSPRTSGSTDTQYF
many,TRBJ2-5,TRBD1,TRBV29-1,TGCAGCGTTGAGCCGGACAGGGGGCTCAACCAGTACTTC,CSVEPDRGLNQYF
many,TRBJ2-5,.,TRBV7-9,TGTGCCAGCAGCTTAGGGGGAGTAGAGACCCAGTACTTC,CASSLGGVETQYF
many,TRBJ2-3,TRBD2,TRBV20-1,TGCAGTGCTCCCGGGAGCGGGAGGGGTAGGGCTACGCAGTATTTT,CSAPGSGRGRATQYF
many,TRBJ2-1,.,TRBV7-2,TGTGCCAGCAGCTCGCCGGCGGCCTCCTACAATGAGCAGTTCTTC,CASSSPAASYNEQFF
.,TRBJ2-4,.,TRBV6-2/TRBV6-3,TGTGCCAGCAGCCCCGGCTGGGTTTTGGGGGTGAACATTCAGTACTTC,CASSPGWVLGVNIQYF
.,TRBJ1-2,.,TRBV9,TGTGCCAGCAGCCCAGAAAGGGGGAGGTCTAGCGGCTACACCTTC,CASSPERGRSSGYTF
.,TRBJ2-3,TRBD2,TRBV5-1,TGCGCCAGCAATAGGGGACTAGCGGGAGGGGATACGCAGTATTTT,CASNRGLAGGDTQYF
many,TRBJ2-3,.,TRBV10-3,TGTGCCGCTTCCCGCGCAGATACGCAGTATTTT,CAASRADTQYF
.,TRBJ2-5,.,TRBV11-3,TGTGCCAGCAGCCCAGGGAATGTGGAAACAGAGACCCAGTACTTC,CASSPGNVETETQYF
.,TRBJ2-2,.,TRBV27,TGTGCCAGCAGTTTATCGTTGGGGGGTCCCACCGGGGAGCTGTTTTTT,CASSLSLGGPTGELFF
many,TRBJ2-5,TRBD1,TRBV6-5,TGTGCCAGCAGCTCGGACAGGGGCCAAGAGACCCAGTACTTC,CASSSDRGQETQYF
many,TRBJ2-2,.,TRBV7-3,TGTGCCAGCAGCTTAGGACAAACATCCTACACCGGGGAGCTGTTTTTT,CASSLGQTSYTGELFF
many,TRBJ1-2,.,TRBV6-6,TGTGCCAGCAGTCCGGGGGGAGGGGAAGGCTACACCTTC,CASSPGGGEGYTF
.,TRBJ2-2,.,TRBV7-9,TGTGCCAGCAGCTTAGAGACAGGGGAGCTGTTTTTT,CASSLETGELFF
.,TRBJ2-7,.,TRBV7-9,TGTGCCAGCAGCTTAGGTGGGGAGTCCTACGAGCAGTACTTC,CASSLGGESYEQYF
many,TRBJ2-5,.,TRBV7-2,TGTGCCAGCAGCTTAGGGGGGCTAGCGCAAGGGACCCAGTACTTC,CASSLGGLAQGTQYF
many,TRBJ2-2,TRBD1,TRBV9,TGTGCCAGCAGTCGGCGGGACAGGGGGTTTACCCTCACTGCCGGGGAGCTGTTTTTT,CASSRRDRGFTLTAGELFF
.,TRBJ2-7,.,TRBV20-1,TGCAGTGCTTTAACTGGGAAGTTATCCTACGAGCAGTACTTC,CSALTGKLSYEQYF
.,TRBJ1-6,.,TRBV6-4,TGTGCCAGCAGTGACAGGTCCTCGCCCCTCCACTTT,CASSDRSSPLHF
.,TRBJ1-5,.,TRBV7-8,TGTGCCAGCAGCCAAGCGGGAGGATCGGGCAGAAGCAATCAGCCCCAGCATTTT,CASSQAGGSGRSNQPQHF